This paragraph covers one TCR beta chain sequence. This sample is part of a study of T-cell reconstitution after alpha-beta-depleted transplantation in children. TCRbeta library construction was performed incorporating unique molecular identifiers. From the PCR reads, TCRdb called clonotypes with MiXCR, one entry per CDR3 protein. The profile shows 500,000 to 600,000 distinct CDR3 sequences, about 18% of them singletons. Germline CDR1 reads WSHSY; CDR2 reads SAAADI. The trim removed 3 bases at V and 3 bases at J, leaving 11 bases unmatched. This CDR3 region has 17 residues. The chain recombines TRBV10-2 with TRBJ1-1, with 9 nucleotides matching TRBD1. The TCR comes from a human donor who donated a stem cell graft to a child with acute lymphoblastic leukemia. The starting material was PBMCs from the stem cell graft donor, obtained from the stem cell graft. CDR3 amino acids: CASSDIKLRTGDTEAFF. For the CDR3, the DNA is TGCGCCAGCAGTGACATAAAACTCCGGACAGGGGACACTGAAGCTTTCTTT.